A selection of T cell receptor beta chains follows, all from one sample in a study of blood T cell repertoires in COVID-19. The data were produced by immunoSEQ multiplex PCR, yet TCRdb's version contains in-frame clones alone and is incomplete. The data hold roughly 250,000 clones, with approximately 80% observed a single time. Sample: peripheral blood. These receptors originate from a woman in her thirties or forties with active or convalescent COVID-19. The CDR3 runs from the conserved cysteine through the conserved F or W. A D gene is named only where the DNA matches it firmly. Some rows mark clone size as missing; the rest say once, few, many or name a class of expanded clone.

J	V	size	D	CDR3	DNA
TRBJ1-2	TRBV5-4	-	-	CASRSSVDYGYTF	TGTGCCAGCAGGTCCAGCGTCGACTATGGCTACACCTTC
TRBJ1-1	TRBV6-5	-	TRBD1	CASRLDRVGTEAFF	TGTGCCAGCAGGCTGGACAGGGTGGGCACTGAAGCTTTCTTT
TRBJ1-6	TRBV30	once	-	CAWTDRGNSPLHF	TGTGCCTGGACGGATCGAGGGAACTCACCCCTCCACTTT
TRBJ1-2	TRBV18	-	TRBD1	CASSPALFGQANYGYTF	TGTGCCAGCTCACCAGCTCTTTTCGGACAGGCTAACTATGGCTACACCTTC
TRBJ2-7	TRBV27	once	TRBD2	CASSSTKLLLRGVNYEQYF	TGTGCCAGCAGTTCTACCAAACTTCTTTTGCGGGGGGTTAATTACGAGCAGTACTTC
TRBJ2-4	TRBV7-2	-	-	CASSLVNREFDIQYF	TGTGCCAGCAGCTTAGTAAACCGGGAGTTCGACATTCAGTACTTC
TRBJ1-3	TRBV4-1	-	-	CATATGSGNTIYF	TGCGCCACCGCGACAGGCTCTGGAAACACCATATATTTT
TRBJ2-5	TRBV6-7	-	TRBD2	CASSSPGLAGGIETQYF	TGTGCCAGCAGTTCCCCAGGGCTAGCGGGGGGAATAGAGACCCAGTACTTC
TRBJ2-5	TRBV18	-	-	CASSPPLRPGASQETQYF	TGTGCCAGCTCACCACCCCTTAGACCAGGGGCGTCCCAAGAGACCCAGTACTTC
TRBJ1-1	TRBV6-6	-	-	CASSSWRAEAFF	TGTGCCAGCAGTTCGTGGAGGGCTGAAGCTTTCTTT
TRBJ2-5	TRBV5-6	-	-	CASSSQRETQYF	TGTGCCAGCAGCTCCCAGAGGGAGACCCAGTACTTC
TRBJ1-5	TRBV6-6	-	-	CASSYLGQQSNQPQHF	TGTGCCAGCAGTTACTTGGGCCAACAAAGCAATCAGCCCCAGCATTTT
TRBJ1-1	TRBV19	-	TRBD1	CASSYRGRTEAFF	TGTGCCAGTAGTTACAGGGGGCGGACTGAAGCTTTCTTT
TRBJ1-1	TRBV5-1	-	TRBD1	CASSYGTGGNTEAFF	TGCGCCAGCAGCTACGGGACAGGGGGGAACACTGAAGCTTTCTTT
TRBJ2-5	TRBV5-4	-	TRBD1	CASSPWTGAETQYF	TGTGCCAGCAGCCCATGGACAGGGGCAGAGACCCAGTACTTC
TRBJ1-2	TRBV19	-	-	CASSSSQYGYTF	TGTGCCAGTAGCTCGTCTCAGTATGGCTACACCTTC
TRBJ2-7	TRBV28	-	TRBD2	CASRGTSGGYRAIYEQYF	TGTGCCAGCAGGGGGACTAGCGGGGGCTACAGGGCGATCTACGAGCAGTACTTC
TRBJ1-3	TRBV28	-	-	CAAPGGGSSGNTIYF	TGTGCCGCCCCCGGGGGGGGCTCCTCTGGAAACACCATATATTTT
TRBJ2-1	TRBV28	-	TRBD1	CASRRQGYNEQFF	TGTGCCAGCAGACGACAGGGATACAATGAGCAGTTCTTC
TRBJ2-2	TRBV27	-	-	CASSPNTGELFF	TGTGCCAGCAGTCCTAACACCGGGGAGCTGTTTTTT
TRBJ2-1	TRBV7-2	-	-	CASSLRPGYNEQFF	TGTGCCAGCAGCTTACGGCCGGGCTACAATGAGCAGTTCTTC
TRBJ2-2	TRBV7-9	-	-	CASSERQVGLNLNTGELFF	TGTGCCAGCAGCGAACGACAGGTCGGTTTGAATTTGAACACCGGGGAGCTGTTTTTT
TRBJ2-7	TRBV28	-	-	CASSFNSEQYF	TGTGCCAGCAGTTTCAACTCCGAGCAGTACTTC
TRBJ2-3	TRBV30	-	-	CAWSGPADTQYF	TGTGCCTGGAGTGGCCCGGCAGATACGCAGTATTTT
TRBJ2-1	TRBV7-2	-	TRBD2	CASSLRPGLVNEQFF	TGTGCCAGCAGCTTACGGCCGGGACTAGTCAATGAGCAGTTCTTC
TRBJ2-1	TRBV5-5	-	-	CASSPRVTIDYNEQFF	TGTGCCAGCAGCCCTAGGGTGACTATCGACTACAATGAGCAGTTCTTC
TRBJ1-1	TRBV28	few	-	CASSLQARMNTEAFF	TGTGCCAGCAGTTTACAGGCCCGAATGAACACTGAAGCTTTCTTT
TRBJ1-4	TRBV19	-	TRBD1	CASRGTALNEKLFF	TGTGCCAGTAGGGGGACAGCCCTGAATGAAAAACTGTTTTTT
TRBJ2-7	TRBV10-1	-	-	CASSESVAGEQYF	TGCGCCAGCAGTGAGTCGGTTGCCGGCGAGCAGTACTTC
TRBJ2-7	TRBV19	few	TRBD1	CASSLHRGSYEQYF	TGTGCCAGTAGTCTTCACAGGGGAAGCTACGAGCAGTACTTC
TRBJ1-2	TRBV9	-	-	CASSVLREVDYGYTF	TGTGCCAGCAGCGTGTTGCGCGAGGTCGACTATGGCTACACCTTC
TRBJ1-2	TRBV6-5	-	-	CASSSSRAANYGYTF	TGTGCCAGCAGTTCGTCCAGGGCTGCTAACTATGGCTACACCTTC
TRBJ1-5	TRBV6-6	-	-	CASSGGQISNQPQHF	TGTGCCAGCAGTGGAGGACAGATTAGCAATCAGCCCCAGCATTTT
TRBJ1-1	TRBV7-3	few	TRBD1	CASRLDRDTQRAFF	TGTGCCAGCAGGCTAGACAGGGACACTCAGAGGGCTTTCTTT
TRBJ2-3	TRBV7-3	once	-	CASSLNSLDTDTQYF	TGTGCCAGCAGCCTAAACTCCCTAGACACAGATACGCAGTATTTT
TRBJ2-1	TRBV11-3	-	-	CASSAFGPGGYNEQFF	TGTGCCAGCAGCGCCTTTGGCCCAGGGGGGTACAATGAGCAGTTCTTC
TRBJ1-1	TRBV19	-	-	CASIRGEGINTEAFF	TGTGCCAGTATCAGGGGAGAGGGGATAAACACTGAAGCTTTCTTT
TRBJ1-1	TRBV9	many	-	CASSIHGNTEAFF	TGTGCCAGCAGCATCCACGGTAACACTGAAGCTTTCTTT
TRBJ1-5	TRBV30	-	-	CAWSTGSNQPQHF	TGTGCCTGGAGTACAGGTTCAAATCAGCCCCAGCATTTT
TRBJ1-1	TRBV10-2	few	-	CASRRNRENTEAFF	TGCGCCAGCAGGAGAAACAGGGAGAACACTGAAGCTTTCTTT
TRBJ2-5	TRBV10-1	-	TRBD2	CASSGPGLGRQETQYF	TGCGCCAGCAGTGGGCCGGGACTAGGGCGCCAAGAGACCCAGTACTTC
TRBJ2-1	TRBV24-1	-	-	CATSDRGQPNNEQFF	TGTGCCACCAGTGACCGTGGACAACCGAACAATGAGCAGTTCTTC
TRBJ1-5	TRBV28	-	TRBD1	CASSFDRGNQPQHF	TGTGCCAGCAGTTTCGACAGGGGCAACCAGCCCCAGCATTTT
TRBJ1-6	TRBV7-6	-	-	CASSPTGPDSPLHF	TGTGCCAGCAGCCCCACAGGGCCCGATTCACCCCTCCACTTT
TRBJ2-2	TRBV27	once	TRBD2	CASRPLAGGPAGELFF	TGTGCCAGCAGGCCTCTAGCGGGGGGGCCGGCCGGGGAGCTGTTTTTT
TRBJ2-5	TRBV28	-	-	CASSRPQGSVETQYF	TGTGCCAGCAGCCGCCCACAGGGTTCGGTAGAGACCCAGTACTTC
TRBJ1-2	TRBV12-3/TRBV12-4	once	-	CASSMREGSRTF	TGTGCCAGCTCCATGAGGGAGGGGTCCAGAACCTTC
TRBJ2-1	TRBV7-6	-	TRBD2	CASSLGTSGGEYNEQFF	TGTGCCAGCAGCTTGGGGACTAGCGGGGGGGAGTACAATGAGCAGTTCTTC
TRBJ1-3	TRBV5-1	-	-	CASSPSGGTSSGNTIYF	TGCGCCAGCAGCCCGTCGGGGGGGACTAGCTCTGGAAACACCATATATTTT
TRBJ1-2	TRBV14	-	TRBD1	CASSPGTGAYGYTF	TGTGCCAGCAGCCCCGGGACAGGGGCCTATGGCTACACCTTC
TRBJ1-3	TRBV5-1	-	TRBD1	CASSQTGPFSGNTIYF	TGCGCCAGCAGCCAGACAGGGCCATTCTCTGGAAACACCATATATTTT